These 6 T cell receptor beta chains were all obtained from the same sample, sequenced in a study of a mutant IDH1 vaccine in newly diagnosed glioma. The method was immunoSEQ multiplex PCR; TCRdb's version includes in-frame clones alone and lacks a portion of them. In the table there are tens of thousands of clones, approximately 84% of which are singletons. Stated time point: week 23, last vaccination. Mutant IDH1 20-mer peptide, at 300 ug, made up each vaccine dose, with topical imiquimod. These receptors have no known antigen. Material: PBMCs, obtained from a glioma patient whose treatment included an IDH1 peptide vaccine. These receptors all stem from a man younger than 35 with glioma.

The chain uses TRBV2 and TRBJ2-2; maybe TRBD1 (5 bases). With 3 bases removed from V and 5 bases from J, the gap between germline ends came to 10 bases. The CDR3 sequence is 14 residues long. Looked up from germline, CDR1 is SNHLY and CDR2 is FYNNEI. CDR3 nucleotides: TGTGCCAGCAGTGATGAGACAGTAACCGGGGAGCTGTTTTTT. Translated: CASSDETVTGELFF.

The chain combines TRBV4-3 with TRBJ2-3; weak D call: TRBD2 (7 bases). The V end was cut by 0 bases, the J end by 3 bases, with 13 bases between. The CDR3 has 16 residues. Germline-derived CDR1 and CDR2 are LGHNA and YSLEER. The CDR3 DNA sequence: TGCGCCAGCAGCCAAGACTGGGGGGGCAAGACAGATACGCAGTATTTT. Protein sequence: CASSQDWGGKTDTQYF.

V is TRBV9 and J is TRBJ2-3; D ambiguous. V lost 4 bases to trimming and J lost 1 base, with 13 bases between them. CDR1 SGDLS and CDR2 YYNGEE come from the germline V gene. The CDR3 extends over 15 amino acids. The CDR3 here is CASSPSAVRTDTQYF. The CDR3 nucleotides are TGTGCCAGCAGCCCCTCGGCGGTACGCACAGATACGCAGTATTTT. Variable domain in full (rest from reference TRBV9 and TRBJ2-3): DSGVTQTPKHLITATGQRVTLRCSPRSGDLSVYWYQQSLDQGLQFLIQYYNGEERAKGNILERFSAQQFPDLHSELNLSSLELGDSALYFCASSPSAVRTDTQYFGPGTRLTVL.

The V call is TRBV5-8, the J call TRBJ1-1; 8 bases align to TRBD1. Germline V lookup: CDR1 SGHTS, CDR2 YDEGEE. The V and J ends lost 2 bases and 0 bases, in that order; junction bases with no gene match: 6. The CDR3 has 16 amino acids. In nucleotides, the CDR3 is TGTGCCAGCAGCTTATACAGGGGGAATGTGAACACTGAAGCTTTCTTT. It is translated as CASSLYRGNVNTEAFF.

This rearrangement joins TRBV6-6 to TRBJ2-7; D is unresolved. Trimming cost V 6 bases and J 4 bases, with 10 bases left between them. CDR1 is MNHNY, CDR2 SVGAGI, per germline (reference sequence). This CDR3 has 12 residues. The CDR3 sequence is CASRDYRYEQYF. Written as DNA, the CDR3 is TGTGCCAGCAGGGATTACAGATACGAGCAGTACTTC.

The rearrangement uses TRBV6-1 and TRBJ2-3; 10 nucleotides align to TRBD2. This CDR3 is 19 amino acids long. From germline, CDR1 is MNHNS and CDR2 SASEGT. V lost 2 bases to trimming and J lost 0 bases; unmatched junction nucleotides: 11. The CDR3 is CASSERRTSGSLSTDTQYF. The CDR3 DNA sequence: TGTGCCAGCAGTGAAAGGAGGACTAGCGGATCCCTAAGCACAGATACGCAGTATTTT.